These 19 T cell receptor beta chains originate from one sample sequenced in a study of cytomegalovirus exposure and HLA in healthy donors. PCR employed 60 Vbeta and 13 Jbeta primers. The table came from immunoSEQ multiplex PCR; TCRdb's copy has only in-frame clones and leaves some out. The sample carries about 120,000 clones, 75% recorded once. The specimen was PBMCs. These receptors all stem from a woman between 40 and 50 years old in good health and CMV-seropositive.

The chain is built from TRBV19 and TRBJ1-5; D gene unclear. This CDR3 contains 14 residues. Germline loops: CDR1 LNHDA, CDR2 SQIVND (reference sequence). V was trimmed by 3 bases and J by 7 bases, leaving 13 bases between them. This CDR3 reads CASSIISGEQPQHF. CDR3 nucleotides: TGTGCCAGTAGTATTATTTCGGGAGAACAGCCCCAGCATTTT. Looking up the rest from reference TRBV19 and TRBJ1-5 gives the full variable domain: DGGITQSPKYLFRKEGQNVTLSCEQNLNHDAMYWYRQDPGQGLRLIYYSQIVNDFQKGDIAEGYSVSREKKESFPLTVTSAQKNPTAFYLCASSIISGEQPQHFGDGTRLSIL.

V and J are TRBV4-1 and TRBJ2-7, with 12 bases matching TRBD1. The CDR3 is made up of 17 amino acids. V was pared by 3 bases and J by 3 bases, with 9 bases of the junction left unmatched. The germline CDR1 and CDR2 sequences are MGHRA and YSYEKL. The CDR3 coding sequence is TGCGCCAGCAGCCAGCTTTGGGGACAGGGGGCCCACTACGAGCAGTACTTC. Amino acid sequence: CASSQLWGQGAHYEQYF.

J is TRBJ1-1 and V is TRBV25-1, with D unclear. V lost 7 bases and J lost 0, with 3 bases in between. Germline CDR1 is MGHDK and CDR2 is SYGVNS. This CDR3 is built from 11 residues. The CDR3 nucleotides read TGTGCCAGCACTTTGAACACTGAAGCTTTCTTT. This encodes CASTLNTEAFF.

The chain links TRBV18 to TRBJ2-1, with a weak D call TRBD2 (5 bases). Trimming took 0 bases from V and 1 from J, leaving 10 bases between them. CDR1 and CDR2 (germline): KGHSH, LQKENI. There are 16 residues in the CDR3. DNA of the CDR3: TGTGCCAGCTCACCACCAACGGGGTTATCCTACAATGAGCAGTTCTTC. This gives the protein CASSPPTGLSYNEQFF.

The chain couples TRBV7-6 to TRBJ2-2; 7 positions agree with TRBD2. Germline V gene data show CDR1 as SGHVS and CDR2 as FNYEAQ. V gave up 6 bases and J gave up 7 bases; unmatched junction bases: 14. The CDR3 consists of 16 residues. The CDR3 protein is CASREAGEGRGGELFF. CDR3 nucleotides: TGTGCCAGCAGAGAGGCGGGAGAAGGTCGGGGCGGGGAGCTGTTTTTT.

This chain joins TRBV7-9 and TRBJ2-5; 7 positions match TRBD1. This CDR3 has 14 residues. The V gene end was trimmed by 5 bases and the J gene end by 2 bases; junction bases not matched to a gene: 5. Germline V gives CDR1 SEHNR, CDR2 FQNEAQ (reference sequence). The CDR3 nucleotides read TGTGCCAGCAGCCTAGGGACAGCGCAAGAGACCCAGTACTTC. Translated: CASSLGTAQETQYF.

The chain has TRBV7-9 and TRBJ1-6, with no clear D. Trimming cost V 4 bases and J 10 bases, with 11 bases left between them. Germline CDR1 and CDR2: SEHNR and FQNEAQ (reference sequence). This CDR3 spans 13 amino acids. CDR3 nucleotide sequence: TGTGCCAGCAGCTCCCGTGAGAACTCACCCCTCCACTTT. Its protein product is CASSSRENSPLHF.

This clone counts as medium-sized. The chain uses TRBV6-4 and TRBJ2-1, with TRBD2 matching over 10 bases. The V gene's germline CDR1 is MRHNA and CDR2 SNTAGT. V gave up 3 bases and J gave up 1 base; unmatched junction bases: 0. The CDR3 consists of 15 residues. CDR3 in DNA: TGTGCCAGCAGTGAAGCGGGAGGGTCCTACAATGAGCAGTTCTTC. Amino acid sequence: CASSEAGGSYNEQFF.

J is TRBJ1-2 and V is TRBV28, with 7 bases fitting TRBD1. Germline loops: CDR1 MDHEN, CDR2 SYDVKM. Unmatched junction bases numbered 1, after V lost 3 bases and J lost 9 bases. CDR3 size: 11 residues. The CDR3 is CASSLTGSYTF. CDR3 DNA sequence: TGTGCCAGCAGTTTGACAGGGAGCTACACCTTC.

The chain has TRBV7-7 and TRBJ2-2, with unresolved D. This CDR3 region has 14 residues. Looked up from germline, CDR1 is SSHAT and CDR2 is FNYEAQ (reference sequence). The V gene lost 5 bases and the J gene lost 6 bases, with 13 bases spanning the gap. The CDR3 region has the DNA TGTGCCAGCAGCCAAGCCTCACCCCCCGGGGAGCTGTTTTTT. It is translated as CASSQASPPGELFF. Supplemented by reference TRBV7-7 and TRBJ2-2, the full variable domain reads GAGVSQSPRYKVTKRGQDVTLRCDPISSHATLYWYQQALGQGPEFLTYFNYEAQPDKSGLPSDRFSAERPEGSISTLTIQRTEQRDSAMYRCASSQASPPGELFFGEGSRLTVL.

J is TRBJ1-2 and V is TRBV9, with D maybe TRBD1 (5 bases). Per germline, CDR1 SGDLS and CDR2 YYNGEE. The CDR3 is 18 residues long. V lost 4 bases to trimming and J lost 3 bases, with 25 bases between them. CDR3 in amino acids: CASSSSGGAGPFHYGYTF. Written as DNA, the CDR3 is TGTGCCAGCAGCTCATCGGGAGGGGCAGGACCGTTCCACTATGGCTACACCTTC. The whole variable domain, filled in from reference TRBV9 and TRBJ1-2, reads DSGVTQTPKHLITATGQRVTLRCSPRSGDLSVYWYQQSLDQGLQFLIQYYNGEERAKGNILERFSAQQFPDLHSELNLSSLELGDSALYFCASSSSGGAGPFHYGYTFGSGTRLTVV.

This clone showed up just a few times. The chain has TRBV6-5 and TRBJ2-3; 8 bases align to TRBD2. The germline V gene encodes CDR1 MNHEY and CDR2 SVGAGI. This CDR3 has 15 residues. V shed 8 bases and J 3 bases; nucleotides not matched to a gene: 10. The CDR3 spells CASGGSSGPTDTQYF. In nucleotides, the CDR3 is TGTGCCAGCGGGGGGTCTAGCGGGCCGACAGATACGCAGTATTTT.

This clone was counted between two and nine times. This rearrangement joins TRBV6-5 to TRBJ1-2; D is ambiguous. Per germline, CDR1 MNHEY and CDR2 SVGAGI. Trimming took off 4 bases at V and 6 bases at J, with 15 bases between the two ends. The CDR3 totals 14 residues. CDR3 sequence reads: CASSFTTEGDGYTF. In DNA form, the CDR3 reads TGTGCCAGCAGTTTCACGACGGAGGGTGATGGCTACACCTTC.

This clone is medium-sized by share. The rearrangement joins TRBV10-1 to TRBJ1-1; TRBD1 is a possible D gene (5 bases). The V end lost 3 bases, the J end lost 5 bases, and 10 bases lay between the germline ends. CDR1 and CDR2 from the germline V gene are WNHNN and SYGVQD (reference sequence). This CDR3 is built from 13 residues. The CDR3 loop is CASSEPNRTEAFF. DNA for the CDR3: TGCGCCAGCAGTGAACCTAACAGGACTGAAGCTTTCTTT.

Points on this clone: The junction and the germline gene differ at one end; a read error may be behind it. The rearrangement links TRBV7-7 to TRBJ2-2, with 7 bases that match TRBD1. Germline-derived CDR1 and CDR2 are SSHAT and FNYEAQ (reference sequence). The CDR3 loop spans 15 amino acids. The CDR3 DNA is TGTGCTAGCAGCTTAAAAGGGGGCGGAACCGGGGAGCTGTTTTTT. Its translation is CASSLKGGGTGELFF.

The chain is built from TRBV12-2 and TRBJ2-7; the D call in the table, TRBD2, was not verified against the DNA. TRBV12-2 is a pseudogene locus. The CDR3 contains 14 residues. The CDR3 sequence is CASRLTPLREEQYF. The CDR3 nucleotides are TGTGCAAGTCGCTTAACTCCCCTCCGGGAGGAGCAGTACTTC.

The V gene is TRBV23-1, the J gene TRBJ2-5; TRBD1 might be the D (6 bases). TRBV23-1 has ORF status, its function being uncertain. This CDR3 is 13 amino acids long. V lost 4 bases to trimming and J lost 2 bases, with 8 bases between them. CDR3 DNA: TGCGCCAGCAGTCCCGGACAGCAAGAGACCCAGTACTTC. It encodes CASSPGQQETQYF.

This chain connects TRBV28 to TRBJ1-1, with D perhaps TRBD1 (6 bases). This CDR3 has 16 amino acids. The V end was cut by 8 bases, the J end by 0 bases, with 19 bases between. Germline assignment: CDR1 MDHEN and CDR2 SYDVKM. CDR3 sequence: CASHIGGGPMNTEAFF. The CDR3 nucleotides read TGTGCCAGCCACATTGGGGGGGGCCCAATGAACACTGAAGCTTTCTTT.

The V call is TRBV7-3, the J call TRBJ2-7, with no clear D. Germline CDR1 reads SGHTA; CDR2 reads FQGTGA. The CDR3 contains 12 residues. Trimming cost V 4 bases and J 3 bases, with 7 bases left between them. This chain's CDR3 is CASSSTGYEQYF. The CDR3 region has the DNA TGTGCCAGCAGCTCGACGGGCTACGAGCAGTACTTC.